The 20 T cell receptor beta chains below all came from one sample that was sequenced in a study of blood T cell repertoires in COVID-19. Method: immunoSEQ multiplex PCR; TCRdb's copy keeps in-frame clones and lacks some. This sample yields roughly 300,000 clones, of which around 87% are seen a single time; 7.8% belongs to the top ten. The sequenced sample was peripheral blood. Every receptor here comes from a woman between 50 and 59 years old who had recovered from COVID-19.

The chain combines TRBV18 with TRBJ1-5; unclear D gene. Trimming pared 3 bases from V and 9 bases from J, leaving 12 bases between. The V gene's germline CDR1 is KGHSH and CDR2 LQKENI. The CDR3 is 13 residues long. The CDR3 here is CASSPGRQWPQHF. As DNA, the CDR3 is TGTGCCAGCTCACCGGGCAGGCAGTGGCCCCAGCATTTT. The full variable domain, in which reference TRBV18 and TRBJ1-5 provide the parts outside the CDR3, is NAGVMQNPRHLVRRRGQEARLRCSPMKGHSHVYWYRQLPEEGLKFMVYLQKENIIDESGMPKERFSAEFPKEGPSILRIQQVVRGDSAAYFCASSPGRQWPQHFGDGTRLSIL.

The chain joins TRBV19 to TRBJ2-3, with D possibly being TRBD1 (6 bases). This CDR3 comprises 14 residues. Germline V CDR1 and CDR2: LNHDA, SQIVND (reference sequence). Trimming removed 7 bases at V and 4 bases at J, with 15 bases between. This CDR3 is CASNQWGLPDTQYF. CDR3 bases: TGTGCCAGTAACCAATGGGGGCTCCCAGATACGCAGTATTTT.

The genes are TRBV30 and TRBJ1-5, with TRBD1 as a possible D gene (5 bases). Per germline, CDR1 GTSNPN and CDR2 SVGIG (reference sequence). The CDR3 covers 13 residues. V lost 2 bases and J 5 bases, leaving 10 bases between the germline ends. This chain's CDR3 is CAWSYSQDQPQHF. In nucleotides, the CDR3 is TGTGCCTGGAGTTATTCACAGGATCAGCCCCAGCATTTT.

The rearrangement uses TRBV13 and TRBJ2-7; D is uncertain. The CDR3 sequence is 13 residues long. The V end was cut by 0 bases, the J end by 7 bases, with 10 bases between. The germline V gene encodes CDR1 PRHDT and CDR2 FYEKMQ (reference sequence). Written as DNA, the CDR3 is TGTGCCAGCAGCTTAGGACTCCCCGGGGAGCAGTACTTC. Translation gives CASSLGLPGEQYF. Variable domain in full (rest from reference TRBV13 and TRBJ2-7): AAGVIQSPRHLIKEKRETATLKCYPIPRHDTVYWYQQGPGQDPQFLISFYEKMQSDKGSIPDRFSAQQFSDYHSELNMSSLELGDSALYFCASSLGLPGEQYFGPGTRLTVT.

The rearrangement joins TRBV7-2 to TRBJ2-3; 14 bases are shared with TRBD2. After removal of 5 bases from V and 6 bases from J, the junction contained 4 bases not matched to a gene. The CDR3 runs 15 residues. Germline V gives CDR1 SGHTA, CDR2 FQGNSA. CDR3 in DNA: TGTGCCAGCAGCATGGGACTAGCGGGAGTTGATACGCAGTATTTT. As protein: CASSMGLAGVDTQYF.

The chain has TRBV5-1 and TRBJ1-3; no definite D call. The germline gives CDR1 SGHRS, CDR2 YFSETQ. Between the trimmed V and J ends, which lost 4 bases and 0 bases, there was a span of 8 bases. CDR3 length: 14 amino acids. CDR3 amino acids: CASSDDYSGNTIYF. DNA for the CDR3: TGCGCCAGCAGCGATGACTACTCTGGAAACACCATATATTTT.

The rearrangement joins TRBV10-3 to TRBJ2-1; the D gene is possibly TRBD2 (7 bases). The V gene lost 11 bases and the J gene lost 6 bases, with 17 bases spanning the gap. Germline CDR1 and CDR2: ENHRY and SYGVKD. This CDR3 comprises 13 residues. CDR3 nucleotides: TGTGCCTCTCGGGGAGGGGGAGGCAATGAGCAGTTCTTC. Protein: CASRGGGGNEQFF.

This clone appeared a few times. J is TRBJ1-6 and V is TRBV18; TRBD1 matches 10 bases. Germline CDR1 is KGHSH and CDR2 is LQKENI. The CDR3 spans 15 residues. Losses at the gene ends were 5 bases for V and 9 bases for J; bases not matched to a gene: 7. The CDR3 reads CASSTGQGDSSPLHF. In nucleotides, the CDR3 is TGTGCCAGCTCAACTGGACAGGGGGACTCTTCACCCCTCCACTTT.

V is TRBV5-6 and J is TRBJ1-5; 9 nucleotides agree with TRBD1. Germline CDR1 reads SGHDT; CDR2 reads YYEEEE. The CDR3 spans 17 residues. After removal of 4 bases from V and 2 bases from J, the junction contained 10 bases not matched to a gene. The CDR3 here is CASSRTTGGRGNQPQHF. CDR3 bases: TGTGCCAGCAGCCGAACAACAGGGGGCCGAGGCAATCAGCCCCAGCATTTT.

The chain carries TRBV3-1 (or the pseudogene TRBV3-2) and TRBJ1-6; D may be TRBD1 (5 bases). The CDR3 spans 14 residues. The germline gives CDR1 LGHDT, CDR2 YNNKEL (reference sequence). The V gene lost 1 base and the J gene lost 10 bases, with 11 bases spanning the gap. The CDR3 DNA is TGTGCCAGCAGCCAAGTCCAGGGAAGGTCACCCCTCCACTTT. It is translated as CASSQVQGRSPLHF.

This clone has just one count. The chain is built from TRBV19 and TRBJ2-1, with 8 nucleotides matching TRBD2. The germline V gene has CDR1 LNHDA and CDR2 SQIVND (reference sequence). The junction had 10 bases not matched to a gene; V was cut back by 3 bases and J by 9 bases. This CDR3 comprises 15 residues. The CDR3 bases are TGTGCCAGTAGTATTAGCGGGGAATCAGGCATTGAGCAGTTCTTC. The encoded protein is CASSISGESGIEQFF.

The rearrangement joins TRBV6-1 to TRBJ2-3, with D perhaps matching TRBD1 (5 bases). Germline V gene sequence: CDR1 MNHNS, CDR2 SASEGT. This CDR3 has 12 residues. Deletions cut 3 bases from V and 8 bases from J, with 9 bases between. CDR3 region: CASSDTGSTQYF. Here the CDR3 DNA reads TGTGCCAGCAGTGATACAGGAAGTACGCAGTATTTT.

The V and J genes are TRBV19 and TRBJ1-6; 7 bases match TRBD1. The CDR3 totals 14 residues. Unmatched junction bases numbered 3, after V lost 5 bases and J lost 5 bases. CDR1 and CDR2 (germline): LNHDA, SQIVND (reference sequence). CDR3 nucleotides: TGTGCCAGTAGTGTAACAGGGGATAATTCACCCCTCCACTTT. Translated, it gives CASSVTGDNSPLHF.

The chain joins TRBV9 to TRBJ2-3; 9 bases line up with TRBD1. The V gene end was trimmed by 4 bases and the J gene end by 1 base; junction bases not matched to a gene: 7. Per germline, CDR1 SGDLS and CDR2 YYNGEE. The CDR3 is 16 residues long. CDR3 residues: CASSTNRGHGTDTQYF. The CDR3 DNA reads as TGTGCCAGCAGCACCAACAGGGGGCATGGCACAGATACGCAGTATTTT.

This clone was detected a few times. The rearrangement joins TRBV6-5 to TRBJ1-5; D not resolved. Trimming shortened V by 7 bases and J by 8 bases, and 12 bases separated the two germline ends. Germline V lookup: CDR1 MNHEY, CDR2 SVGAGI. This CDR3 is 12 amino acids long. The CDR3 bases are TGTGCCAGCAAGCAAGCCCCGGAGCCCCAGCATTTT. Protein: CASKQAPEPQHF.

The CDR3 sequence: CSVGQTYEQYF. The CDR3 DNA is TGCAGCGTCGGACAGACCTACGAGCAGTACTTC. This chain joins TRBV29-1 and TRBJ2-7, with D possibly matching TRBD1 (6 bases). Germline V gene data show CDR1 as SQVTM and CDR2 as ANQGSEA. V was trimmed by 6 bases and J by 2 bases, leaving 8 bases between them. This CDR3 has 11 residues.

Concerning this clone: The junction shows a germline mismatch at one end, possibly a read error. The V gene is TRBV7-7, the J gene TRBJ1-4, with 12 bases matching TRBD1. Germline V gene data show CDR1 as SSHAT and CDR2 as FNYEAQ (reference sequence). This CDR3 has 15 amino acids. The CDR3 is CASSRDRGPDEKLFF. The CDR3 nucleotides are TGTGCTAGCAGCCGGGACAGGGGGCCGGATGAAAAACTGTTTTTT.

The chain couples TRBV28 to TRBJ1-6; TRBD1 aligns across 7 bases. The CDR3 is 15 residues long. Germline values: CDR1 MDHEN, CDR2 SYDVKM. V trimming: 5 bases; J trimming: 7 bases; junction bases outside the gene matches: 8. CDR3 DNA sequence: TGTGCCAGCAGTCCGAGACAGGGCCACAATTCACCCCTCCACTTT. It is translated as CASSPRQGHNSPLHF.

The chain links TRBV4-1 to TRBJ1-1; D is unclear. Per the germline V gene, CDR1 is MGHRA and CDR2 is YSYEKL. The CDR3 totals 14 residues. V was trimmed by 4 bases and J by 0 bases, leaving 9 bases between them. The CDR3 spells CASSPALMNTEAFF. CDR3 nucleotides: TGCGCCAGCAGCCCCGCTCTAATGAACACTGAAGCTTTCTTT.

The chain employs TRBV5-1 and TRBJ2-7, with 7 bases fitting TRBD2. This CDR3 region has 14 residues. V dropped 6 bases and J dropped 3; count of bases not matched to a gene: 9. Germline CDR1 SGHRS, CDR2 YFSETQ. CDR3 coding DNA: TGCGCCAGCAACAGCGGGACCCTAGGCTACGAGCAGTACTTC. As protein: CASNSGTLGYEQYF.